What follows is one T cell receptor (beta chain) and its context. Authors' analysis steps: The authors estimated nucleated cell counts from reference gene primer amplification. Clones were read by immunoSEQ multiplex PCR, and TCRdb kept only the in-frame ones, dropping some. V, J and clone size are those of that table, while D and trimming were read from the DNA. Of roughly 140,000 clones in the sample, approximately 80% were seen once. These data belong to a study of blood T cell repertoires in COVID-19. At the level of the study: There were acute and convalescent COVID-19 samples, and they came from the United States, Italy and Spain. The analysed material was cDNA or gDNA that came from T cells, B-cell-depleted T cells, or PBMCs.

Germline V CDR1 and CDR2: LNHDA, SQIVND (reference sequence). The CDR3 runs to 14 residues. V was clipped by 10 bases and J by 2 bases; unmatched bases: 7. This chain uses TRBV19 with TRBJ2-2; 7 nucleotides align to TRBD2. Sequencing was done on a sample of peripheral blood. The clonotype originates from a human donor in a cohort sampled during active COVID-19. CDR3 DNA: TGTGCCATCTCGACTAGCCCCAACACCGGGGAGCTGTTTTTT. This gives the protein CAISTSPNTGELFF.